A single sample gave rise to the 14 T cell receptor beta chains below, sequenced in a study of cytomegalovirus exposure and HLA in healthy donors (dated by TCRdb to the late 2010s). Libraries were built with the immunoSEQ multiplex PCR assay. The multiplex PCR relied on a mix of 60 forward primers for TCR Vbeta segments and 13 reverse primers for TCR Jbeta segments. Here the immuneACCESS table is served through TCRdb, limited to in-frame sequences with V and J called. Missing clones are a known gap in these copies; in checked studies unresolved V genes cover under half, and the rest lacks a known reason. In this sample the table shows under 130,000 clones, 83% of which occur a single time. The ten top clones hold roughly 6% of the sample. The material sequenced was PBMCs. These receptors came from a man aged 18 to 30 in good health and CMV-seronegative.

This chain uses TRBV28 with TRBJ2-4, with 10 bases fitting TRBD1. Germline loops: CDR1 MDHEN, CDR2 SYDVKM. The CDR3 extends over 16 amino acids. V dropped 6 bases and J dropped 0; count of bases not matched to a gene: 5. The DNA for the CDR3 is TGTGCCAGCAGCCAGGGACAGGGGTCAGCCAAAAACATTCAGTACTTC. Amino acid sequence: CASSQGQGSAKNIQYF. The variable domain in full, completed from reference TRBV28 and TRBJ2-4, reads DVKVTQSSRYLVKRTGEKVFLECVQDMDHENMFWYRQDPGLGLRLIYFSYDVKMKEKGDIPEGYSVSREKKERFSLILESASTNQTSMYLCASSQGQGSAKNIQYFGAGTRLSVL.

The chain links TRBV6-5 to TRBJ1-1; 7 bases map to TRBD1. Unmatched junction bases numbered 6, after V lost 7 bases and J lost 4 bases. Germline lookup yields CDR1 MNHEY and CDR2 SVGAGI. The CDR3 extends over 13 amino acids. The CDR3 here is CASKTGASTEAFF. DNA for the CDR3: TGTGCCAGCAAAACAGGGGCTAGCACTGAAGCTTTCTTT.

V is TRBV7-2 and J is TRBJ2-5; 7 bases are a match to TRBD2. The J call may be wrong; the DNA end is better matched by TRBJ2-7. CDR1 and CDR2 from the germline V gene are SGHTA and FQGNSA. There are 15 residues in the CDR3. The CDR3 loop reads CASSLSGGSVPEQYF. The CDR3 nucleotides read TGTGCCAGCAGCTTATCGGGCGGGAGTGTTCCCGAGCAGTACTTC.

This clone has a single count. This chain uses TRBV19 with TRBJ1-1; TRBD1 matches at 11 bases. The germline V gene encodes CDR1 LNHDA and CDR2 SQIVND (reference sequence). Germline trimming cut 0 bases from V and 6 bases from J; bases unmatched to any gene: 3. There are 15 residues in the CDR3. CDR3 loop: CASSIEGTGGSEAFF. In DNA form, the CDR3 reads TGTGCCAGTAGTATAGAGGGGACAGGGGGGTCTGAAGCTTTCTTT.

J is TRBJ2-7 and V is TRBV28, with 8 bases identical to TRBD1. CDR1 MDHEN and CDR2 SYDVKM come from the germline V gene. CDR3 length: 12 residues. V lost 6 bases and J lost 3; bases outside the gene matches: 1. The CDR3 protein is CASRTGDYEQYF. For the CDR3, the DNA is TGTGCCAGCAGGACAGGGGACTACGAGCAGTACTTC. The full variable domain, in which reference TRBV28 and TRBJ2-7 provide the parts outside the CDR3, is DVKVTQSSRYLVKRTGEKVFLECVQDMDHENMFWYRQDPGLGLRLIYFSYDVKMKEKGDIPEGYSVSREKKERFSLILESASTNQTSMYLCASRTGDYEQYFGPGTRLTVT.

The rearrangement uses TRBV2 and TRBJ1-4; possibly TRBD1 for D (6 bases). This CDR3 has 13 amino acids. The germline V and J ends were trimmed by 5 bases and 10 bases, with 14 bases remaining between them. CDR1 SNHLY and CDR2 FYNNEI come from the germline V gene. CDR3 DNA sequence: TGTGCCAGCAGTCTACAGGGAGTGGGAAAACTGTTTTTT. Its protein is CASSLQGVGKLFF.

CDR3 DNA sequence: TGTGCCAGCAGCTTAGCACAGAGCACAGATACGCAGTATTTT. Its protein is CASSLAQSTDTQYF. The chain carries TRBV11-3 and TRBJ2-3, with D uncertain. The V and J ends lost 1 base and 0 bases respectively, with 5 bases between them. The CDR3 is made up of 14 amino acids. Per the germline V gene, CDR1 is SGHNT and CDR2 is YENEEA.

The CDR3 region is CASSYLSTDSGNTIYF. CDR3 nucleotide sequence: TGTGCCAGCAGTTACCTATCCACAGACTCTGGAAACACCATATATTTT. The gene calls are TRBV6-6 and TRBJ1-3; unclear D gene. The CDR3 covers 16 residues. Trimming left V 2 bases short and J 0 bases short, with 11 bases between. The germline gives CDR1 MNHNY, CDR2 SVGAGI (reference sequence).

The gene calls are TRBV7-9 and TRBJ2-1; 9 bases map to TRBD2. CDR3 length: 14 amino acids. The junction had 7 bases not matched to a gene; V was cut back by 8 bases and J by 5 bases. In germline, CDR1 is SEHNR, CDR2 FQNEAQ (reference sequence). The CDR3 sequence is CASPPTSGDNEQFF. The DNA of the CDR3 is TGTGCCAGCCCTCCGACTAGCGGAGACAATGAGCAGTTCTTC.

The chain uses TRBV7-9 and TRBJ1-1; D is unresolved. The CDR3 length is 12 residues. Between the trimmed V and J ends, which lost 6 bases and 7 bases, there was a span of 12 bases. In germline, CDR1 is SEHNR, CDR2 FQNEAQ (reference sequence). The CDR3 nucleotides read TGTGCCAGCAGTTCTCCCCCAGATGAAGCTTTCTTT. Its translation: CASSSPPDEAFF.

The V call is TRBV29-1, the J call TRBJ1-4, with D possibly TRBD1 on 5 matching bases. Germline V gene data show CDR1 as SQVTM and CDR2 as ANQGSEA. The CDR3 covers 13 residues. V was clipped by 5 bases and J by 4 bases, with 11 bases between them. CDR3 residues: CSVPEGSNEKLFF. In nucleotides, the CDR3 is TGCAGCGTTCCGGAGGGGAGTAATGAAAAACTGTTTTTT.

This clone was counted between two and nine times. The CDR3 region is CAISGLQGNTEAFF. The CDR3 DNA is TGTGCCATCAGTGGTCTGCAGGGGAACACTGAAGCTTTCTTT. The rearrangement joins TRBV10-3 to TRBJ1-1; possibly TRBD1 for D (5 bases). The CDR3 extends over 14 amino acids. Germline CDR1 ENHRY, CDR2 SYGVKD. Trimming shortened V by 4 bases and J by 1 base, and 10 bases separated the two germline ends.

The CDR3 DNA reads as TGTGCCAGCAGTTTACTAGCGCAGGCAAAAGTGGCCCAGTACTTC. Protein: CASSLLAQAKVAQYF. The genes are TRBV28 and TRBJ2-5; possibly TRBD2 for D (6 bases). Germline CDR1 reads MDHEN; CDR2 reads SYDVKM. Trimming left V 2 bases short and J 9 bases short, with 19 bases between. CDR3 length equals 15 residues. Full variable domain (missing parts from reference TRBV28 and TRBJ2-5): DVKVTQSSRYLVKRTGEKVFLECVQDMDHENMFWYRQDPGLGLRLIYFSYDVKMKEKGDIPEGYSVSREKKERFSLILESASTNQTSMYLCASSLLAQAKVAQYFGPGTRLLVL.

The V gene is TRBV27, the J gene TRBJ2-7; 8 bases are shared with TRBD1. V was pared by 4 bases and J by 4 bases, with 9 bases of the junction left unmatched. This CDR3 has 15 residues. CDR1 is MNHEY, CDR2 SMNVEV, per germline (reference sequence). In DNA, the CDR3 is TGTGCCAGCAGTTCCCTGACAGGGGAAAGGTACGAGCAGTACTTC. Translation gives CASSSLTGERYEQYF.